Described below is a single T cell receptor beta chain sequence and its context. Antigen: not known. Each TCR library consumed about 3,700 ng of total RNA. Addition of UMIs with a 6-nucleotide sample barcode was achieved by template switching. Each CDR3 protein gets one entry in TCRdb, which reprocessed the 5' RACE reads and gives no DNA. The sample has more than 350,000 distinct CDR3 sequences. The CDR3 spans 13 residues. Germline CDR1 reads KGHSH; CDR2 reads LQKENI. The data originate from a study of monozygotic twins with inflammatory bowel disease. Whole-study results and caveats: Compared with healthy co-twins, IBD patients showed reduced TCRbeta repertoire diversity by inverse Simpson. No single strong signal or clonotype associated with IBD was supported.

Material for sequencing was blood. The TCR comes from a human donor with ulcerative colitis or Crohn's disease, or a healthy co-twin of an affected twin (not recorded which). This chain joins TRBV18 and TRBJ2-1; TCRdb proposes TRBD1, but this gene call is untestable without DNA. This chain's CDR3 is CASSAGQNNEQFF.